Below are 16 T cell receptor beta chains sequenced from a single sample in a study of cytomegalovirus exposure and HLA in healthy donors. This table comes from immunoSEQ multiplex PCR, and its TCRdb copy is limited to in-frame clones, with some not included. The sample yields fewer than 200,000 clones, 85% to 90% seen once. The sequenced sample was PBMCs. Receptors were obtained from a man younger than 35 in good health and CMV-seropositive.

The chain's CDR3 is CASSLAGSRADTQYF. In DNA, the CDR3 is TGTGCCAGCAGCTTGGCTGGGAGTCGCGCAGATACGCAGTATTTT. The chain has TRBV5-4 and TRBJ2-3; tentative D call: TRBD2 (5 bases). Between the trimmed V and J ends, which lost 0 bases and 4 bases, there was a span of 12 bases. Per germline, CDR1 SGHNT and CDR2 YYREEE (reference sequence). The CDR3 has 15 amino acids.

This rearrangement joins TRBV7-9 to TRBJ2-7; 8 bases agree with TRBD1. From germline, CDR1 is SEHNR and CDR2 FQNEAQ (reference sequence). The V and J ends lost 5 bases and 6 bases, in that order; junction bases with no gene match: 9. The CDR3 is made up of 14 amino acids. The CDR3 reads CASSARTGFSEQYF. For the CDR3, the DNA is TGTGCCAGCAGCGCCCGGACAGGGTTTAGCGAGCAGTACTTC.

This rearrangement joins TRBV19 to TRBJ2-7, with TRBD2 identical over 11 bases. This CDR3 is built from 15 residues. Germline CDR1 is LNHDA and CDR2 is SQIVND (reference sequence). Trimming cost V 7 bases and J 1 base; bases outside gene matches: 6. DNA of the CDR3: TGTGCCAGTACCCCGACTAGCGGGAAATCCTACGAGCAGTACTTC. This gives the protein CASTPTSGKSYEQYF.

The gene calls are TRBV30 and TRBJ1-4; 8 bases are a match to TRBD1. The germline V gene encodes CDR1 GTSNPN and CDR2 SVGIG (reference sequence). With 5 bases clipped from V and 8 bases from J, the junction kept 4 bases outside the gene matches. The CDR3 is made up of 12 amino acids. CDR3 protein: CAWGQGSEKLFF. As DNA, the CDR3 is TGTGCCTGGGGACAGGGATCGGAAAAACTGTTTTTT. Filled out from reference TRBV30 and TRBJ1-4, the complete variable domain reads SQTIHQWPATLVQPVGSPLSLECTVEGTSNPNLYWYRQAAGRGLQLLFYSVGIGQISSEVPQNLSASRPQDRQFILSSKKLLLSDSGFYLCAWGQGSEKLFFGSGTQLSVL.

The chain couples TRBV5-6 to TRBJ1-3; possibly TRBD1 for D (5 bases). Deletions cut 4 bases from V and 4 bases from J, with 12 bases between. CDR3 size: 14 residues. CDR1 and CDR2 from the germline V gene are SGHDT and YYEEEE. The CDR3 nucleotides read TGTGCCAGCAGCCGCCGGACAAAAGGAAACACCATATATTTT. This translates into CASSRRTKGNTIYF.

The rearrangement uses TRBV5-1 and TRBJ1-1; 8 bases fit TRBD1. The J segment lost 3 bases and the V segment lost 4 bases, leaving 17 bases of the junction unmatched. Germline CDR1 and CDR2: SGHRS and YFSETQ. This CDR3 has 18 residues. DNA of the CDR3: TGCGCCAGCAGCCTATTCCCCCCGGACAGGGAGGGGTACACTGAAGCTTTCTTT. Translated, it gives CASSLFPPDREGYTEAFF.

The rearrangement joins TRBV11-2 to TRBJ2-7; 7 nucleotides align to TRBD1. Trimming at V came to 1 base and at J to 3 bases, leaving 12 bases not matched to a gene. This CDR3 has 17 residues. Germline V gene sequence: CDR1 SGHAT, CDR2 FQNNGV. CDR3 protein: CASSLVTGARKDYEQYF. The CDR3 DNA follows: TGTGCCAGCAGCTTAGTAACAGGGGCCCGAAAGGACTACGAGCAGTACTTC.

V and J are TRBV29-1 and TRBJ2-1; TRBD2 aligns across 8 bases. From germline, CDR1 is SQVTM and CDR2 ANQGSEA. Losses at the gene ends were 6 bases for V and 2 bases for J; bases not matched to a gene: 6. The CDR3 has 14 amino acids. The CDR3 spells CSVLSGAPYNEQFF. The CDR3 DNA is TGCAGCGTCCTTAGCGGGGCCCCCTACAATGAGCAGTTCTTC.

This clone was seen just once. The chain combines TRBV2 with TRBJ2-1, with 12 bases aligning to TRBD2. The germline gives CDR1 SNHLY, CDR2 FYNNEI. V lost 4 bases to trimming and J lost 9 bases; unmatched junction nucleotides: 7. There are 15 residues in the CDR3. The CDR3 DNA follows: TGTGCCAGCAGTGCCCCGGGACTAGCGGGTGGTGAGCAGTTCTTC. The encoded protein is CASSAPGLAGGEQFF.

V usage is TRBV28 and J usage is TRBJ1-1, with a tentative D call TRBD1 (5 bases). CDR1 is MDHEN, CDR2 SYDVKM, per germline. The V end was cut by 5 bases, the J end by 5 bases, with 12 bases between. This CDR3 is 13 amino acids long. CDR3: CASSPQVTTEAFF. As DNA, the CDR3 is TGTGCCAGCAGTCCACAGGTGACTACTGAAGCTTTCTTT.

The chain employs TRBV19 and TRBJ2-1, with D possibly matching TRBD2 (6 bases). The germline V and J ends were trimmed by 1 base and 8 bases, with 15 bases remaining between them. The germline V gene encodes CDR1 LNHDA and CDR2 SQIVND (reference sequence). CDR3 length: 15 amino acids. CDR3 protein: CASSIGGGMGDEQFF. The CDR3 nucleotides are TGTGCCAGTAGTATAGGGGGCGGGATGGGGGATGAGCAGTTCTTC.

This sequence joins TRBV30 and TRBJ1-1; D possibly corresponds to TRBD1 (6 bases). The CDR3 is made up of 16 amino acids. V dropped 3 bases and J dropped 1 base, with 18 bases sitting between them. Germline V gives CDR1 GTSNPN, CDR2 SVGIG (reference sequence). For the CDR3, the DNA is TGTGCCTGGAGCCCGAGATTTGACAGGACGAACACTGAAGCTTTCTTT. The encoded protein is CAWSPRFDRTNTEAFF.

The chain recombines TRBV6-1 with TRBJ2-2, with D perhaps matching TRBD1 (6 bases). Germline V gives CDR1 MNHNS, CDR2 SASEGT. The CDR3 consists of 15 residues. V shed 2 bases and J shed 5 bases, with 12 bases lying between them. CDR3 sequence reads: CASSEPGTLTGELFF. DNA for the CDR3: TGTGCCAGCAGTGAACCCGGGACACTAACCGGGGAGCTGTTTTTT.

This chain joins TRBV5-1 and TRBJ2-2; D might be TRBD2 (6 bases). The CDR3 is 15 residues long. Germline V CDR1 and CDR2: SGHRS, YFSETQ. Trimming cost V 6 bases and J 2 bases, with 14 bases left between them. CDR3 sequence reads: CASTGDSRNTGELFF. The CDR3, as DNA: TGCGCCAGCACCGGGGACTCCCGAAACACCGGGGAGCTGTTTTTT.

V usage is TRBV11-1 and J usage is TRBJ1-1, with D possibly TRBD1 on 6 matching bases. From germline, CDR1 is SGHAT and CDR2 FQDESV (reference sequence). The CDR3 has 16 amino acids. Trimming cost V 5 bases and J 0 bases, with 16 bases left between them. CDR3 sequence (DNA): TGTGCCAGCAGCCTCCACAGGGCTAGAATGAACACTGAAGCTTTCTTT. As protein: CASSLHRARMNTEAFF.

V is TRBV9 and J is TRBJ2-1; 7 bases are shared with TRBD2. This CDR3 spans 15 amino acids. The V gene's germline CDR1 is SGDLS and CDR2 YYNGEE. J was trimmed by 2 bases and V by 2 bases; bases with no gene match: 4. CDR3 sequence: CASSVDGGTYNEQFF. The CDR3 coding sequence is TGTGCCAGCAGCGTGGACGGGGGGACCTACAATGAGCAGTTCTTC. Full variable domain (missing parts from reference TRBV9 and TRBJ2-1): DSGVTQTPKHLITATGQRVTLRCSPRSGDLSVYWYQQSLDQGLQFLIQYYNGEERAKGNILERFSAQQFPDLHSELNLSSLELGDSALYFCASSVDGGTYNEQFFGPGTRLTVL.